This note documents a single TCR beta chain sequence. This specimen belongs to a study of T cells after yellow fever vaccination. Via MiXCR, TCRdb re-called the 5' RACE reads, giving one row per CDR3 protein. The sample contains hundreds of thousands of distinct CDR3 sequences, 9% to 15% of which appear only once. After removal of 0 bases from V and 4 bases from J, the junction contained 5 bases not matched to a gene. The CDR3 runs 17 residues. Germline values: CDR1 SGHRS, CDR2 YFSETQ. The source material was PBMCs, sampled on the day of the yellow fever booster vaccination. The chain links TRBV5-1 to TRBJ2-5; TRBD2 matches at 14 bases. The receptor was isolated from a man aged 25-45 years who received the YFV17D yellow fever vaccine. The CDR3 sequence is CASSLARLAGGSETQYF. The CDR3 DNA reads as TGCGCCAGCAGCTTGGCCCGACTAGCGGGAGGGTCAGAGACCCAGTACTTC.